One sample yielded the 18 T cell receptor beta chains listed below, sequenced in a study of sequential checkpoint blockade in melanoma. TCRdb's copy holds only in-frame clones and misses some; the assay was immunoSEQ multiplex PCR. Of fewer than 4,500 clones in the sample, about 18% were seen once. Treatment indicated: randomized to nivolumab then ipilimumab (arm A) or the reverse (arm B). The input for sequencing was tumor tissue (inferred from file names), taken from a patient given nivolumab and ipilimumab in sequence. Source of these receptors: a human donor with melanoma.

The chain is built from TRBV18 and TRBJ1-1; 7 positions agree with TRBD1. The CDR3 length is 15 residues. J was trimmed by 1 base and V by 3 bases; bases with no gene match: 5. From germline, CDR1 is KGHSH and CDR2 LQKENI. The CDR3 protein is CASSPQGQANTEAFF. The DNA for the CDR3 is TGTGCCAGCTCACCCCAAGGACAGGCGAACACTGAAGCTTTCTTT. Using reference TRBV18 and TRBJ1-1 for the parts outside the CDR3, the full variable domain is NAGVMQNPRHLVRRRGQEARLRCSPMKGHSHVYWYRQLPEEGLKFMVYLQKENIIDESGMPKERFSAEFPKEGPSILRIQQVVRGDSAAYFCASSPQGQANTEAFFGQGTRLTVV.

This clone was seen at least ten times. V and J are TRBV11-3 and TRBJ1-6, with TRBD1 as a possible D gene (5 bases). The ends were cut back, 7 bases at V and 3 bases at J, with 16 bases in the middle. Germline-derived CDR1 and CDR2 are SGHNT and YENEEA. CDR3 length: 16 residues. CDR3 loop: CASTWGRNDYNSPLHF. The DNA for the CDR3 is TGTGCCAGCACCTGGGGCAGGAATGACTATAATTCACCCCTCCACTTT.

This clone was seen many times. The CDR3 loop reads CASSHTGVRSGNTIYF. The DNA of the CDR3 is TGTGCCAGCAGCCACACAGGGGTTCGCTCTGGAAACACCATATATTTT. The chain recombines TRBV11-3 with TRBJ1-3; 7 bases agree with TRBD1. V was pared by 5 bases and J by 0 bases, with 7 bases of the junction left unmatched. There are 16 residues in the CDR3. CDR1 is SGHNT, CDR2 YENEEA, per germline.

The J gene is TRBJ2-6, the V gene TRBV11-3; no clear D gene. V was pared by 7 bases and J by 4 bases, with 11 bases between. Germline lookup yields CDR1 SGHNT and CDR2 YENEEA. The CDR3 extends over 14 amino acids. Written as DNA, the CDR3 is TGTGCCAGCATTGATCGGTCCGGGGCCAACGTCCTGACTTTC. Amino acid sequence: CASIDRSGANVLTF.

This clone was seen repeatedly, ten times or more. The chain is built from TRBV11-3 and TRBJ2-7; 9 nucleotides match TRBD1. The ends lost 8 bases at V and 4 bases at J; junction bases unmatched: 9. CDR3 size: 14 residues. The germline V gene encodes CDR1 SGHNT and CDR2 YENEEA. CDR3 protein: CASQFTGGGYEQYF. DNA for the CDR3: TGTGCCAGCCAATTTACAGGGGGCGGATACGAGCAGTACTTC.

By sample fraction, this clone is medium-sized (0.01 to 0.1%). This chain joins TRBV6-8 and TRBJ1-5, with D maybe TRBD1 (5 bases). This CDR3 contains 15 residues. Germline assignment: CDR1 MNHGY and CDR2 SAAAGT. V lost 5 bases and J lost 4, with 15 bases in between. The CDR3 region is CASSALVGGNQPQHF. DNA of the CDR3: TGTGCCAGCAGTGCCCTAGTGGGGGGAAATCAGCCCCAGCATTTT.

This clone was picked up many times. V gene TRBV11-3 combines with J gene TRBJ2-7, with 10 bases identical to TRBD2. This CDR3 spans 15 amino acids. The ends lost 3 bases at V and 1 base at J; junction bases unmatched: 3. CDR1 and CDR2 from the germline V gene are SGHNT and YENEEA. The CDR3 bases are TGTGCCAGCAGCTTTCGGACTAGCGGATCCTACGAGCAGTACTTC. This sequence encodes CASSFRTSGSYEQYF.

This clone was seen ten or more times. V usage is TRBV11-3 and J usage is TRBJ2-5; D is perhaps TRBD2 (6 bases). Germline V gene lookup returns CDR1 SGHNT and CDR2 YENEEA. Trimming took off 2 bases at V and 5 bases at J, with 12 bases between the two ends. The CDR3 is 14 amino acids. The CDR3 region has the DNA TGTGCCAGCAGCTTAAGAAGCGGGTACGAGACCCAGTACTTC. Residues: CASSLRSGYETQYF.

The sample holds a few counts of this clone. V usage is TRBV13 and J usage is TRBJ2-1; no firm D call. V was shortened by 1 base and J by 0 bases, with 7 bases between the two germline ends. The length of the CDR3 is 15 residues. The germline CDR1 and CDR2 sequences are PRHDT and FYEKMQ (reference sequence). CDR3 coding DNA: TGTGCCAGCAGCTTAGTGGATAGCTCCTACAATGAGCAGTTCTTC. Protein: CASSLVDSSYNEQFF.

The CDR3 spells CASSEFGGGSGNTIYF. CDR3 DNA: TGTGCCAGCAGTGAATTTGGGGGCGGCTCTGGAAACACCATATATTTT. The chain couples TRBV25-1 to TRBJ1-3; the D gene is possibly TRBD1 (6 bases). V was trimmed by 1 base and J by 0 bases, leaving 10 bases between them. The germline V gene encodes CDR1 MGHDK and CDR2 SYGVNS. The CDR3 has 16 amino acids.

This clone was picked up a small number of times. J is TRBJ2-2 and V is TRBV6-8, with D uncertain. The CDR3 has 14 amino acids. V shed 6 bases and J shed 3 bases, with 11 bases lying between them. Germline CDR1 is MNHGY and CDR2 is SAAAGT. CDR3 sequence reads: CASRRVQDTGELFF. The CDR3, as DNA: TGTGCCAGCAGAAGGGTTCAAGACACCGGGGAGCTGTTTTTT.

By frequency in the sample, this clone is medium-sized. The chain carries TRBV11-3 and TRBJ2-2; 13 nucleotides line up with TRBD2. Germline CDR1 and CDR2: SGHNT and YENEEA. Trimming took 4 bases from V and 6 from J; bases not matched to a gene: 8. The CDR3 has 17 residues. In DNA form, the CDR3 reads TGTGCCAGCAGCTCTCCTGGACTAGCGGGAGTGGCCGGGGAGCTGTTTTTT. It is translated as CASSSPGLAGVAGELFF.

This clone was seen a handful of times. The rearrangement uses TRBV11-3 and TRBJ2-7, with D unresolved. This CDR3 comprises 14 residues. The V and J ends lost 5 bases and 10 bases respectively, with 21 bases between them. Germline CDR1 and CDR2: SGHNT and YENEEA. In DNA form, the CDR3 reads TGTGCCAGCAGCCGGATGCCTCGGACGGATAGACAGTACTTC. This sequence encodes CASSRMPRTDRQYF.

The V call is TRBV6-8, the J call TRBJ2-7, with D possibly being TRBD2 (5 bases). The length of the CDR3 is 13 residues. Trimming took off 5 bases at V and 2 bases at J, with 10 bases between the two ends. Germline-derived CDR1 and CDR2 are MNHGY and SAAAGT. CDR3 bases: TGTGCCAGCAGTAAGGGAGTCACCTACGAGCAGTACTTC. Protein product: CASSKGVTYEQYF.

By sample share, this clone is medium-sized. V and J are TRBV11-3 and TRBJ1-1; 10 bases map to TRBD1. Germline V gene data show CDR1 as SGHNT and CDR2 as YENEEA. This CDR3 is 15 amino acids long. V was pared by 4 bases and J by 4 bases, with 6 bases of the junction left unmatched. The CDR3 region has the DNA TGTGCCAGCAGCTCGACAGGGGGCAGAGGCACTGAAGCTTTCTTT. It translates to CASSSTGGRGTEAFF.

The sample holds many counts of this clone. The V and J genes are TRBV11-3 and TRBJ1-1; no clear D. The V and J ends lost 4 bases and 2 bases respectively, with 14 bases between them. The CDR3 is 15 residues long. Germline loops: CDR1 SGHNT, CDR2 YENEEA. This CDR3 reads CASSSRRHSNTEAFF. DNA of the CDR3: TGTGCCAGCAGCTCCCGTAGACACTCCAACACTGAAGCTTTCTTT.

This clone occurred many times. J is TRBJ2-3 and V is TRBV7-2; D is perhaps TRBD2 (6 bases). With 5 bases removed from V and 3 bases from J, the gap between germline ends came to 9 bases. The CDR3 totals 13 residues. Germline-derived CDR1 and CDR2 are SGHTA and FQGNSA. This CDR3 reads CASSRDFTDTQYF. The DNA for the CDR3 is TGTGCCAGCAGCAGGGACTTTACAGATACGCAGTATTTT.

V is TRBV6-8 and J is TRBJ2-5; tentatively, D is TRBD2 (5 bases). Trimming pared 7 bases from V and 5 bases from J, leaving 20 bases between. Germline CDR1 MNHGY, CDR2 SAAAGT. This CDR3 has 15 residues. This CDR3 reads CASKERADLRETQYF. The CDR3 DNA reads as TGTGCCAGCAAAGAGAGGGCGGACCTCCGGGAGACCCAGTACTTC.